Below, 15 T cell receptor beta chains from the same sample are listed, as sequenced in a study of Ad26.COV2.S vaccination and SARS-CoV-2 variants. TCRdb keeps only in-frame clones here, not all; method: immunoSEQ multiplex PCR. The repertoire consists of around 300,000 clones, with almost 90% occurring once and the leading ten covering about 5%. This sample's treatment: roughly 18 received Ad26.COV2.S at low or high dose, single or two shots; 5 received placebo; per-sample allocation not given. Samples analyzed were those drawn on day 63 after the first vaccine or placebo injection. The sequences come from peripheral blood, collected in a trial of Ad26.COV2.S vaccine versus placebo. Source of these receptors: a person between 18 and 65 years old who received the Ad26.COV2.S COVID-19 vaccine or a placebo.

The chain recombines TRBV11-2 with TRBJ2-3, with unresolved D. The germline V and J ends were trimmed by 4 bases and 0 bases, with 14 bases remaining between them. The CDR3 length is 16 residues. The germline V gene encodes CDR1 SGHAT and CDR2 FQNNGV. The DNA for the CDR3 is TGTGCCAGCAGCTCCATACACCTAGATAGCACAGATACGCAGTATTTT. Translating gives CASSSIHLDSTDTQYF.

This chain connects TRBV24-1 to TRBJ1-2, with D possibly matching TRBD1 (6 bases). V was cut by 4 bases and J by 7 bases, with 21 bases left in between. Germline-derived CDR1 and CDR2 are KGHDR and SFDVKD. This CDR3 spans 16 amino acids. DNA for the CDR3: TGTGCCACCAGTGACCGACCGGGGGGGCCCGGGCTTGGCTACACCTTC. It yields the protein CATSDRPGGPGLGYTF.

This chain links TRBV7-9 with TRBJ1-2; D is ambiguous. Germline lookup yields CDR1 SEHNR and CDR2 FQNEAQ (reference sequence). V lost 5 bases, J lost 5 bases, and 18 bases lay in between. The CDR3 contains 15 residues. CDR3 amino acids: CASSAVLPRGYGYTF. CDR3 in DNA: TGTGCCAGCAGCGCCGTATTGCCCCGGGGATATGGCTACACCTTC.

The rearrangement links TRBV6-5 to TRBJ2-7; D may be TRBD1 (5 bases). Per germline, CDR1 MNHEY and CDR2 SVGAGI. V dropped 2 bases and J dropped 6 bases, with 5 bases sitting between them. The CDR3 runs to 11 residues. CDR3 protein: CASSYQGEQYF. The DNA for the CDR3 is TGTGCCAGCAGTTACCAGGGCGAGCAGTACTTC.

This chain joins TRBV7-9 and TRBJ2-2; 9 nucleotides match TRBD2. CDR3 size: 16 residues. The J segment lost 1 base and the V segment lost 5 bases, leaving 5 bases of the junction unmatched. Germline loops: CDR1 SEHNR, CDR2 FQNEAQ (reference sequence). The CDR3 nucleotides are TGTGCCAGCAGCACCTTAGCGGGGGTGAACACCGGGGAGCTGTTTTTT. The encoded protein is CASSTLAGVNTGELFF.

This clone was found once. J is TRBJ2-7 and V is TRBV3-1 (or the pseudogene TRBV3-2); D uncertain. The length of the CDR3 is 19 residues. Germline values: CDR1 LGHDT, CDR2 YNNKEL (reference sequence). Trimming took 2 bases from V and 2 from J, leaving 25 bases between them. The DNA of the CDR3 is TGTGCCAGCAGCCAACGACCCGCATATCAACTTCGACTTACCTACGAGCAGTACTTC. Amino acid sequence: CASSQRPAYQLRLTYEQYF.

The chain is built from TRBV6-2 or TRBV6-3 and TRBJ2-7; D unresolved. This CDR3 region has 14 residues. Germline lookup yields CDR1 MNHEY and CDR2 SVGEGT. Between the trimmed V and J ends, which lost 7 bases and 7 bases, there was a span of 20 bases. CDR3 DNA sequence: TGTGCCAGCACCCCGGGTACAAGCGTCTGGGAGCAGTACGTC. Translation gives CASTPGTSVWEQYV.

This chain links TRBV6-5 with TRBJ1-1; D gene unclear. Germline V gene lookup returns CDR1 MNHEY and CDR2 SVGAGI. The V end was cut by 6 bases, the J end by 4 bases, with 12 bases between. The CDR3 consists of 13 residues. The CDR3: CASSPYQATEAFF. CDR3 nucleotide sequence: TGTGCCAGCAGCCCATACCAGGCCACTGAAGCTTTCTTT.

The CDR3 is CASSLGGWGTEAFF. The DNA of the CDR3 is TGTGCCAGCAGCTTAGGGGGATGGGGCACTGAAGCTTTCTTT. The chain couples TRBV7-9 to TRBJ1-1; D uncertain. V was pared by 1 base and J by 4 bases, with 10 bases between. This CDR3 is 14 amino acids long. In germline, CDR1 is SEHNR, CDR2 FQNEAQ (reference sequence).

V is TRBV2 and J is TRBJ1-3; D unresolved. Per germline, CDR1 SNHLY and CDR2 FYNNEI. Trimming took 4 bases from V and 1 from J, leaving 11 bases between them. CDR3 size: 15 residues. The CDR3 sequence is CASSGQIISGNTIYF. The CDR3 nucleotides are TGTGCCAGCAGTGGACAAATCATATCTGGAAACACCATATATTTT. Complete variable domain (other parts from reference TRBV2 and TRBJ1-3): EPEVTQTPSHQVTQMGQEVILRCVPISNHLYFYWYRQILGQKVEFLVSFYNNEISEKSEIFDDQFSVERPDGSNFTLKIRSTKLEDSAMYFCASSGQIISGNTIYFGEGSWLTVV.

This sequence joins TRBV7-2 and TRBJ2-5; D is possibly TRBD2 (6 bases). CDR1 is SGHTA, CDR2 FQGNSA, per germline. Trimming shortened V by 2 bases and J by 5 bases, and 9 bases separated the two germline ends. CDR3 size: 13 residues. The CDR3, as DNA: TGTGCCAGCAGCTTATGGGAGGCGGAGACCCAGTACTTC. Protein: CASSLWEAETQYF.

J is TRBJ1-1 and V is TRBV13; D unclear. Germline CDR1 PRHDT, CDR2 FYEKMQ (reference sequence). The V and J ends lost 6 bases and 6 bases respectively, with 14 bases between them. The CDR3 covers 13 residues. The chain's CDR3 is CASRSMVLAEAFF. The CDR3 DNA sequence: TGTGCCAGCAGATCGATGGTTTTAGCTGAAGCTTTCTTT.

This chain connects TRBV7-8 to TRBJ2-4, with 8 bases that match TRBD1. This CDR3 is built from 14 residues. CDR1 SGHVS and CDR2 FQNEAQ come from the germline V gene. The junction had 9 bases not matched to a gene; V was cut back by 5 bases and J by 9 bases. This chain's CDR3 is CASSPLDRDSIQYF. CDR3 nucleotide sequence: TGTGCCAGCAGCCCCCTGGACAGGGACAGCATTCAGTACTTC.

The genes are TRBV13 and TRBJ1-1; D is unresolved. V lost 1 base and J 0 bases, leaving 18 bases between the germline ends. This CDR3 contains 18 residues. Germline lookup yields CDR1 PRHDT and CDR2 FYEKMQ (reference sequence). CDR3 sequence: CASSLALVEGGMNTEAFF. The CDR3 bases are TGTGCCAGCAGCTTAGCCCTAGTGGAGGGAGGGATGAACACTGAAGCTTTCTTT.

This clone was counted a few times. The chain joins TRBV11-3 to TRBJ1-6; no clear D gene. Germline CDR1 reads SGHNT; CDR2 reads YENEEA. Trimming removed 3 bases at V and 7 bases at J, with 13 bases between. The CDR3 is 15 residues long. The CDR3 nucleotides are TGTGCCAGCAGCTTGGGCAGCGACCGCAATTCACCCCTCCACTTT. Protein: CASSLGSDRNSPLHF.